A selection of T cell receptor beta chains follows, all from one sample in a study of cytomegalovirus exposure and HLA in healthy donors. Profiling relied on immunoSEQ multiplex PCR, and the TCRdb table lists in-frame clones only, not all of them. The sample includes approximately 100,000 clones, 71% of them seen just once. Sequences were obtained from PBMCs. All receptors come from a female donor in good health and CMV-seronegative. Both conserved end residues are part of each CDR3. A D gene is named only where the DNA matches it firmly. Not every row has a clone size; where given, it reads once, few, many or a size class.

CDR3aa	CDR3nt	d_gene	abundance	v_gene	j_gene	len
CASSFRGTDTQYF	TGTGCCAGCAGCTTCAGGGGCACAGATACGCAGTATTTT	-	-	TRBV13	TRBJ2-3	13
CASSFPREGLRNEKLFF	TGTGCCAGCAGTTTCCCGCGGGAGGGCCTCAGGAATGAAAAACTGTTTTTT	-	-	TRBV28	TRBJ1-4	17
CASSGTGGTGYTF	TGCGCCAGCAGCGGAACAGGGGGGACTGGCTACACCTTC	TRBD1	-	TRBV5-1	TRBJ1-2	13
CASSQRERTGELFF	TGTGCCAGCAGCCAGAGGGAGAGGACCGGGGAGCTGTTTTTT	-	many	TRBV7-2	TRBJ2-2	14
CASSSPALAGAYEQYF	TGTGCCAGCAGCTCCCCGGCCCTAGCGGGAGCCTACGAGCAGTACTTC	TRBD2	-	TRBV2	TRBJ2-7	16
CASSFTGQGEAFF	TGTGCCAGCAGCTTCACAGGGCAAGGTGAAGCTTTCTTT	-	-	TRBV7-9	TRBJ1-1	13
CSASLQDTQYF	TGCAGTGCTAGTCTCCAGGATACGCAGTATTTT	-	-	TRBV20-1	TRBJ2-3	11
CASNSGLAVRLRYEQYF	TGTGCCAGCAACTCGGGACTAGCGGTCCGCCTACGTTACGAGCAGTACTTC	TRBD2	-	TRBV28	TRBJ2-7	17
CASSPPGNSYNEQFF	TGTGCCAGCTCACCGCCGGGGAACTCCTACAATGAGCAGTTCTTC	-	-	TRBV18	TRBJ2-1	15
CASSRQQLGGWGETQYF	TGTGCCAGCAGCCGACAACAATTAGGGGGTTGGGGAGAGACCCAGTACTTC	-	-	TRBV7-9	TRBJ2-5	17
CASSRGDRGTDTQYF	TGTGCCAGCAGTCGGGGGGACAGGGGCACAGATACGCAGTATTTT	TRBD1	once	TRBV11-2	TRBJ2-3	15
CASSLGLANLRDTQYF	TGCGCCAGCAGCTTGGGGCTAGCCAACCTAAGGGATACGCAGTATTTT	-	-	TRBV5-1	TRBJ2-3	16
CAWTGLAGITDTQYF	TGTGCCTGGACCGGACTAGCGGGGATCACAGATACGCAGTATTTT	TRBD2	-	TRBV30	TRBJ2-3	15
CSVGPRGRFNEQFF	TGCAGCGTTGGCCCAAGGGGGCGCTTCAATGAGCAGTTCTTC	TRBD1	-	TRBV29-1	TRBJ2-1	14
CASSESWGETRSEQYF	TGTGCCAGCAGTGAATCATGGGGAGAGACGAGGAGCGAGCAGTACTTC	-	-	TRBV25-1	TRBJ2-7	16
CASSFTRGLETQYF	TGTGCCAGCAGCTTCACCAGGGGGCTGGAGACCCAGTACTTC	TRBD1	-	TRBV13	TRBJ2-5	14
CASSFIQGERRGYTF	TGTGCCAGCAGTTTCATACAGGGGGAGAGACGGGGCTACACCTTC	TRBD1	once	TRBV27	TRBJ1-2	15
CAWRGTGGHGYTF	TGTGCCTGGAGGGGAACAGGGGGCCATGGCTACACCTTC	TRBD1	-	TRBV30	TRBJ1-2	13
CASSIATGGIYEQYF	TGTGCCAGTAGTATAGCTACAGGGGGCATCTACGAGCAGTACTTC	TRBD1	-	TRBV19	TRBJ2-7	15
CSVPRGSSYNEQFF	TGCAGCGTTCCTAGGGGGAGCTCCTACAATGAGCAGTTCTTC	-	once	TRBV29-1	TRBJ2-1	14
CATWTSRIAKNIQYF	TGTGCCACCTGGACTAGCAGAATAGCCAAAAACATTCAGTACTTC	TRBD2	-	TRBV9	TRBJ2-4	15
CASSLGQNQPQHF	TGTGCCAGCAGCTTGGGACAGAATCAGCCCCAGCATTTT	TRBD1	-	TRBV7-8	TRBJ1-5	13
CASNIGGREGYEQYF	TGTGCCAGCAATATAGGGGGGCGGGAGGGATACGAGCAGTACTTC	TRBD2	few	TRBV28	TRBJ2-7	15
CASRIAGGRTEQYF	TGTGCCAGCAGGATAGCGGGAGGGCGAACCGAGCAGTACTTC	TRBD2	-	TRBV28	TRBJ2-7	14
CAATGSPSTDTQYF	TGTGCCGCTACAGGTTCCCCGTCCACAGATACGCAGTATTTT	-	-	TRBV28	TRBJ2-3	14
CASSEALGGQTNYGYTF	TGTGCCAGCAGTGAAGCGCTAGGGGGACAGACTAACTATGGCTACACCTTC	TRBD1	-	TRBV2	TRBJ1-2	17
CASSITGQGGNTIYF	TGTGCCAGTAGTATTACCGGCCAGGGAGGAAACACCATATATTTT	-	-	TRBV19	TRBJ1-3	15
CAILTGGGYTF	TGTGCCATCCTGACGGGAGGAGGCTACACCTTC	-	once	TRBV5-4	TRBJ1-2	11
CASSILYPPYEQYF	TGTGCCAGTAGTATCCTGTATCCTCCCTACGAGCAGTACTTC	-	few	TRBV19	TRBJ2-7	14
CASSLVPQGNEKLFF	TGCGCCAGCAGCTTGGTTCCCCAGGGGAATGAAAAACTGTTTTTT	-	-	TRBV5-1	TRBJ1-4	15
CASSFQHSTDTQYF	TGTGCCAGCAGCTTTCAACATAGCACAGATACGCAGTATTTT	-	-	TRBV7-2	TRBJ2-3	14
CASSLQPGQGIGYTF	TGTGCCAGCAGTTTACAACCGGGACAGGGTATAGGCTACACCTTC	TRBD1	-	TRBV7-9	TRBJ1-2	15
CASTQYVNTEAFF	TGTGCCAGCACCCAGTATGTGAACACTGAAGCTTTCTTT	-	-	TRBV11-3	TRBJ1-1	13
CASSTRGVGTDTQYF	TGTGCCAGCAGCACCAGGGGGGTCGGCACAGATACGCAGTATTTT	-	-	TRBV5-4	TRBJ2-3	15
CASSIATSSFYEQFF	TGTGCCAGTAGTATAGCGACTAGCAGCTTCTATGAGCAGTTCTTC	TRBD2	-	TRBV19	TRBJ2-1	15
CASSVSSGSRTDTQYF	TGTGCCAGCAGTGTCTCTAGCGGGAGTCGTACAGATACGCAGTATTTT	TRBD2	-	TRBV6-1	TRBJ2-3	16
CASSILTGGADTGELFF	TGTGCCAGTAGTATCCTCACAGGGGGCGCCGACACCGGGGAGCTGTTTTTT	TRBD1	-	TRBV19	TRBJ2-2	17
CASSDRQGLGNTIYF	TGTGCCAGCAGTGACCGACAGGGGCTAGGAAACACCATATATTTT	TRBD1	-	TRBV6-6	TRBJ1-3	15